This T cell receptor (beta chain) comes out of a study of T-cell memory formation after mild COVID-19. Findings and limits, study-wide: Clones contracting over day 15 to 85 were CD4/CD8 balanced, with later expanders leaning CD4+. Within pre-infection memory, some responding clones were found, suggesting cross-reactive memory joined.

The table lists this clonotype with a few counts. What it binds is unknown. V shed 4 bases and J 3 bases; nucleotides not matched to a gene: 6. CDR3 size: 15 residues. Germline CDR1 SGHAT, CDR2 FQNNGV. Libraries for TCRalpha and TCRbeta carried sample barcodes and unique molecular identifiers via 5'RACE. TCRdb processed the 5' RACE reads anew with MiXCR; each CDR3 protein has one entry. The sample lists about 200,000 distinct CDR3 sequences; around 9.1% were seen once. Sequences were obtained from PBMCs or a T cell subset sorted from them (not recorded which). The TCR sequence derives from a man younger than 35 who had mild COVID-19 (a few samples of this study predate the infection). Cell type and time point are not known. This sequence joins TRBV11-2 and TRBJ2-5; 9 bases agree with TRBD2. The CDR3 reads CASSYSGGLEETQYF. As DNA, the CDR3 is TGTGCCAGCAGCTATAGCGGGGGCCTGGAAGAGACCCAGTACTTC.